Below, one T cell receptor beta chain is given with its context. The ends lost 7 bases at V and 8 bases at J; junction bases unmatched: 8. CDR1 and CDR2 from the germline V gene are MNHNS and SASEGT. This CDR3 is 14 amino acids long. This specimen comes from a study of cytomegalovirus exposure and HLA in healthy donors. 13 Jbeta primers and 60 Vbeta primers were used for the PCR. Method: immunoSEQ multiplex PCR; TCRdb's copy keeps in-frame clones and lacks some. The data hold 200,000 to 250,000 clones, with just under 70% observed a single time. The chain joins TRBV6-1 to TRBJ1-2; TRBD1 matches at 12 bases. This receptor was identified in a man aged 40-50 years in good health and CMV-seropositive. The sequenced sample was PBMCs. CDR3 residues: CASIPGQGARGYTF. The CDR3 coding sequence is TGTGCCAGCATCCCGGGACAGGGGGCGCGAGGCTACACCTTC.